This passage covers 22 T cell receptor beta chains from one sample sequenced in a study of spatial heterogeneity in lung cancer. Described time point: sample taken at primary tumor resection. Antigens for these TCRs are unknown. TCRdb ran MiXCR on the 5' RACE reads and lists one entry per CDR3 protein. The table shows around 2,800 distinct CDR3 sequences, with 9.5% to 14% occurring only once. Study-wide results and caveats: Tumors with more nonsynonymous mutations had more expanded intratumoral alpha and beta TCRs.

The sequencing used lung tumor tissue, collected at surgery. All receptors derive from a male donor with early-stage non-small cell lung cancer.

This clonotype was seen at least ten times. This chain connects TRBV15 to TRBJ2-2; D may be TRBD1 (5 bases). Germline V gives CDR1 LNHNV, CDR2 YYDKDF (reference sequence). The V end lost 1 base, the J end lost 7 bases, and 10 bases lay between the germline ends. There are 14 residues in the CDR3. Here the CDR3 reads CATSRGKGVGELFF. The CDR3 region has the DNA TGTGCCACCAGCAGAGGAAAAGGGGTCGGGGAGCTGTTTTTT.

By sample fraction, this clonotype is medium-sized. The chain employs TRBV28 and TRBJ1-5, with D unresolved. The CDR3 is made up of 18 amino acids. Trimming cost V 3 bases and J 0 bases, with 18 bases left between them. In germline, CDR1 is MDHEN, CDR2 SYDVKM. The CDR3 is CASSLGGGFGYSNQPQHF. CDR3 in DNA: TGTGCCAGCAGTTTGGGTGGAGGGTTCGGATATAGCAATCAGCCCCAGCATTTT.

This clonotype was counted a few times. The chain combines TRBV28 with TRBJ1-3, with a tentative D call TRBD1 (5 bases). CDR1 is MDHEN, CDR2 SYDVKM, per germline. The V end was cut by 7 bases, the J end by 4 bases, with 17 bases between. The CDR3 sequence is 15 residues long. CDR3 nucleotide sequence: TGTGCCAGCACTGGAGGGGCAGTTAAAGGAAACACCATATATTTT. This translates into CASTGGAVKGNTIYF.

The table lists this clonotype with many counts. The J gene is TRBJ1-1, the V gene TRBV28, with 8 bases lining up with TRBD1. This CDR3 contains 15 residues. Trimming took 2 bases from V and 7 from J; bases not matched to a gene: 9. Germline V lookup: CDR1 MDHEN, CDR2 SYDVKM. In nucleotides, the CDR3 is TGTGCCAGCAGTTTAGCTGGACAGGGTTTCGGTGAAGCTTTCTTT. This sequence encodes CASSLAGQGFGEAFF.

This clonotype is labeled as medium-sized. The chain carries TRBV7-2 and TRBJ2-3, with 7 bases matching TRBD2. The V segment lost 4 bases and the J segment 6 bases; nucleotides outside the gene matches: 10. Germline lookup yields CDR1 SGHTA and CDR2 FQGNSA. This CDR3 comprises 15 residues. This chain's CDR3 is CASSSTSVAGDTQYF. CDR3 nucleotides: TGTGCCAGCAGCTCGACGTCGGTAGCGGGTGATACGCAGTATTTT. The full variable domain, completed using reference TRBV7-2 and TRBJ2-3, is GAGVSQSPSNKVTEKGKDVELRCDPISGHTALYWYRQSLGQGLEFLIYFQGNSAPDKSGLPSDRFSAERTGGSVSTLTIQRTQQEDSAVYLCASSSTSVAGDTQYFGPGTRLTVL.

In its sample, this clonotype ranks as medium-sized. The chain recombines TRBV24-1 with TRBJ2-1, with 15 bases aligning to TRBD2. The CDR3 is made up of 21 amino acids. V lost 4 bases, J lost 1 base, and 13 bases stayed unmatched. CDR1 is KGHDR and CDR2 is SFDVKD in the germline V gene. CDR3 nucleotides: TGTGCCACCAGTGACCCCTCAACCGGGACTAGCGGGAGGAAATCCTACAATGAGCAGTTCTTC. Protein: CATSDPSTGTSGRKSYNEQFF.

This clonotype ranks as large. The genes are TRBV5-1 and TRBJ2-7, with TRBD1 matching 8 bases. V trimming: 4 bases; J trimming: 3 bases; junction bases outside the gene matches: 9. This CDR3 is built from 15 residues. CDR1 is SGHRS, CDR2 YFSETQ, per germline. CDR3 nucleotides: TGCGCCAGCAGCCCGACCGGGACAGGTCTCTACGAGCAGTACTTC. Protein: CASSPTGTGLYEQYF.

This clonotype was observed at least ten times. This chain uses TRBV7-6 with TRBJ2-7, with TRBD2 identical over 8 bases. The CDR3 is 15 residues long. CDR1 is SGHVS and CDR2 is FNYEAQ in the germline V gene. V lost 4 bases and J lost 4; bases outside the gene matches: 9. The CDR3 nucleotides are TGTGCCAGCAGCTCAAACGGGGGGGCCGGGTACGAGCAGTACTTC. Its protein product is CASSSNGGAGYEQYF.

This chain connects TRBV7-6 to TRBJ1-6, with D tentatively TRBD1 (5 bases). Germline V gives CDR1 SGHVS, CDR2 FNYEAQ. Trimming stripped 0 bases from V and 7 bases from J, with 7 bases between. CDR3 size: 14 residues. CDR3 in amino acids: CASSLAQGNSPLHF. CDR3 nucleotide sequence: TGTGCCAGCAGCTTAGCGCAGGGAAATTCACCCCTCCACTTT.

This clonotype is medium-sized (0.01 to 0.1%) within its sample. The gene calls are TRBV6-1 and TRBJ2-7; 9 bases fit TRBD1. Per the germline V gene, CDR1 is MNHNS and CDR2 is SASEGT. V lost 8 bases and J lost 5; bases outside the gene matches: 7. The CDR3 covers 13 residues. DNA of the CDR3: TGTGCCAGCCCCGGGACAGGGTTCCACGAGCAGTACTTC. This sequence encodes CASPGTGFHEQYF.

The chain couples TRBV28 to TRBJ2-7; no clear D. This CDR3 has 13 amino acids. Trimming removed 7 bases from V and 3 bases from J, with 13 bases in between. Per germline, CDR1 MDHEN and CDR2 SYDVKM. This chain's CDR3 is CASTPSVGYEQYF. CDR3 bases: TGTGCCAGCACCCCCAGCGTTGGCTACGAGCAGTACTTC.

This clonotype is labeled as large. CDR3 protein: CASNPAQGETQYF. The CDR3, as DNA: TGTGCCAGCAACCCAGCACAGGGCGAGACCCAGTACTTC. This rearrangement joins TRBV7-8 to TRBJ2-5, with D possibly TRBD1 on 6 matching bases. The length of the CDR3 is 13 residues. Germline lookup yields CDR1 SGHVS and CDR2 FQNEAQ. Between the trimmed V and J ends, which lost 7 bases and 5 bases, there was a span of 14 bases.

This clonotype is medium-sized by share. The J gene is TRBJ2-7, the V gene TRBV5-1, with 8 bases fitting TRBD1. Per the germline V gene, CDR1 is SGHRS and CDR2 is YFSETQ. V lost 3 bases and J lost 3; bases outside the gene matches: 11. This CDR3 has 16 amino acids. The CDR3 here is CASSSTQPGQDYEQYF. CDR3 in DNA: TGCGCCAGCAGCTCGACCCAACCGGGACAGGACTACGAGCAGTACTTC. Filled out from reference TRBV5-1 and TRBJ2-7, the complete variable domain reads KAGVTQTPRYLIKTRGQQVTLSCSPISGHRSVSWYQQTPGQGLQFLFEYFSETQRNKGNFPGRFSGRQFSNSRSEMNVSTLELGDSALYLCASSSTQPGQDYEQYFGPGTRLTVT.

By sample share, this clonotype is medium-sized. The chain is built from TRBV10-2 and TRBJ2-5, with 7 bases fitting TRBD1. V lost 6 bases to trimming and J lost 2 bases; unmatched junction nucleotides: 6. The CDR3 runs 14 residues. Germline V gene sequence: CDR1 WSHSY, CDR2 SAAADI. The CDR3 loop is CASRGPGQQETQYF. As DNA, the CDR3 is TGCGCCAGCAGAGGGCCGGGACAGCAAGAGACCCAGTACTTC.

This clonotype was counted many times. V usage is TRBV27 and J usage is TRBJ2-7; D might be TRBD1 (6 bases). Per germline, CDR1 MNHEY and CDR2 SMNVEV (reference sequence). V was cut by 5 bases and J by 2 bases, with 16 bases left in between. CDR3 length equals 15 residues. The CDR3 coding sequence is TGTGCCAGCAGTGTTTCGGGACACCAGGCCTACGAGCAGTACTTC. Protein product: CASSVSGHQAYEQYF.

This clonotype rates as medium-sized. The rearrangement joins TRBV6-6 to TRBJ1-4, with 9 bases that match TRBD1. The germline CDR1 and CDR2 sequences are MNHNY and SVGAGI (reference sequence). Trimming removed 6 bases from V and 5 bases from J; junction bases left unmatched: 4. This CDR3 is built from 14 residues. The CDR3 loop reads CASSPDRGNEKLFF. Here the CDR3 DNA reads TGTGCCAGCAGCCCTGACAGGGGGAATGAAAAACTGTTTTTT.

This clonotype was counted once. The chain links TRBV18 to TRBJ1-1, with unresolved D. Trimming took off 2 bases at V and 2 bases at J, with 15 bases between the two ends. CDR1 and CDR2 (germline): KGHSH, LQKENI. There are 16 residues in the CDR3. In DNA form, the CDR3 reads TGTGCCAGCTCACCAATCGGTTCAGGCGGAAACACTGAAGCTTTCTTT. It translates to CASSPIGSGGNTEAFF.

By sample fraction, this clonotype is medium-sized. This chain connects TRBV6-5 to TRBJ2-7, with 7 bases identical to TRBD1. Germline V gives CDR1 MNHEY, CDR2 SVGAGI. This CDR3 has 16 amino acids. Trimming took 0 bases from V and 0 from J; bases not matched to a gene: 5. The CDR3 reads CASSYSAAGGSYEQYF. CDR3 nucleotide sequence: TGTGCCAGCAGTTACTCTGCGGCAGGGGGCTCCTACGAGCAGTACTTC.

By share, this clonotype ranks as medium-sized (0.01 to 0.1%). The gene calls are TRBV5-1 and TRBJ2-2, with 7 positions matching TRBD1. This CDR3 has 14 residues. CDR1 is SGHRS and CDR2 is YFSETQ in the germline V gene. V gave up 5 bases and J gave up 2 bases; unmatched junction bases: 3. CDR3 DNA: TGCGCCAGCAGGTGGGACAGCAACACCGGGGAGCTGTTTTTT. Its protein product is CASRWDSNTGELFF.

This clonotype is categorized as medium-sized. The CDR3 nucleotides read TGTGCCAGCAGAAAACTGGGCTCCTACAATGAGCAGTTCTTC. It specifies CASRKLGSYNEQFF. The chain recombines TRBV28 with TRBJ2-1; D is undetermined. Trimming left V 6 bases short and J 0 bases short, with 9 bases between. This CDR3 is 14 amino acids long. CDR1 and CDR2 (germline): MDHEN, SYDVKM.

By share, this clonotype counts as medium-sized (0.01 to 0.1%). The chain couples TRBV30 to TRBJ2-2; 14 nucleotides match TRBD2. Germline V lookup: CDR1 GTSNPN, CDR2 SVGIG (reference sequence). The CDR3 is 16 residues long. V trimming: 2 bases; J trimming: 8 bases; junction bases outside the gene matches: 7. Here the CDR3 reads CAWSRGLAGAPGELFF. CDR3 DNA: TGTGCCTGGAGTAGGGGACTAGCGGGAGCCCCAGGGGAGCTGTTTTTT.

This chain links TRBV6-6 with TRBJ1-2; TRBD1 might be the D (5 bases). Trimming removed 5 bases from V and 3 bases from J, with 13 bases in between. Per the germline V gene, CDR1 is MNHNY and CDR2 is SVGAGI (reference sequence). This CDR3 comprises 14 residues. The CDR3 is CASSRDQSYYGYTF. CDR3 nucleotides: TGTGCCAGCAGTAGGGACCAAAGCTACTATGGCTACACCTTC.